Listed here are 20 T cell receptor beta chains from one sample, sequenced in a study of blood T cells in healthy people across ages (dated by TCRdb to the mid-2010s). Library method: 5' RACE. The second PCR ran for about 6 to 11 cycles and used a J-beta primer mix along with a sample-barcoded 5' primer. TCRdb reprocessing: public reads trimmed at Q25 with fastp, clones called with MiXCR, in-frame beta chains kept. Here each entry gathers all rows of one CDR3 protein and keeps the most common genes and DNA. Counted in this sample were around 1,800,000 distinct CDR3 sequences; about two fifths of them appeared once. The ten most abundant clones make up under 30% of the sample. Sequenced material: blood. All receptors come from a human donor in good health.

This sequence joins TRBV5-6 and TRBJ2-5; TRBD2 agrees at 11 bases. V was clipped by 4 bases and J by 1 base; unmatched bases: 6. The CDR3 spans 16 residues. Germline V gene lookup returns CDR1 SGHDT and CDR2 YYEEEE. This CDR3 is CASSTRLAGIQETQYF. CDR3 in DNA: TGTGCCAGCAGCACTCGACTAGCGGGGATCCAAGAGACCCAGTACTTC.

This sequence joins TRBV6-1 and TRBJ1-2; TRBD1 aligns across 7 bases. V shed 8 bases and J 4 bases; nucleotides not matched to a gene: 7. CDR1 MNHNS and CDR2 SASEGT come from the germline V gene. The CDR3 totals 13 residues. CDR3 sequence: CASGIRGSYGYTF. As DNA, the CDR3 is TGTGCCAGCGGGATCAGGGGGTCCTATGGCTACACCTTC.

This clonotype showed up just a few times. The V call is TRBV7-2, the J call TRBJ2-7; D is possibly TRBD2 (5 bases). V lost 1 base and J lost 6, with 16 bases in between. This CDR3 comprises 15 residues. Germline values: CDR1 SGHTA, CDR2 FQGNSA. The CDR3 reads CASSLVLGAGGEQYF. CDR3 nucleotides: TGTGCCAGCAGCTTAGTACTAGGAGCAGGTGGCGAGCAGTACTTC.

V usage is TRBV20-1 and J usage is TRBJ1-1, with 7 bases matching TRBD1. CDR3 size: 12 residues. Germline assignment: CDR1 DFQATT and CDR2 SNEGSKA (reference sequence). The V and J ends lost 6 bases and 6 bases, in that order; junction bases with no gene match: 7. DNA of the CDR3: TGCAGTGCACCTCAGGGGGTCCCTGAAGCTTTCTTT. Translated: CSAPQGVPEAFF.

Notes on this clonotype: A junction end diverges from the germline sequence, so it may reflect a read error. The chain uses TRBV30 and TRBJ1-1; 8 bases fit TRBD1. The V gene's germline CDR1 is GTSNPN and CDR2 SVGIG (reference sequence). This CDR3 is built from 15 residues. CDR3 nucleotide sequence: TGTGCCTGGAGTGGGATGGACAGGGATAACACGGAAGCTTTCTTT. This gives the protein CAWSGMDRDNTEAFF.

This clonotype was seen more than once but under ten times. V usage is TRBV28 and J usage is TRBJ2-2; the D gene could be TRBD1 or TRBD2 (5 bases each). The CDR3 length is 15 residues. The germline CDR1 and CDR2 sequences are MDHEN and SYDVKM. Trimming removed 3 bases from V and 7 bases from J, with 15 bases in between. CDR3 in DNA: TGTGCCAGCAGTTTGTCGGGGCTTCGGATCGGGGAGCTGTTTTTT. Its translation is CASSLSGLRIGELFF.

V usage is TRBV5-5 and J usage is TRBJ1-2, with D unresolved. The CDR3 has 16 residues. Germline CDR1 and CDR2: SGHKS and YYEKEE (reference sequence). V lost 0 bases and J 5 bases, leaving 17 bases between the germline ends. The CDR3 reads CASSLALSVSAYGYTF. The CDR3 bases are TGTGCCAGCAGCTTGGCCTTGTCGGTGTCGGCTTATGGCTACACCTTC.

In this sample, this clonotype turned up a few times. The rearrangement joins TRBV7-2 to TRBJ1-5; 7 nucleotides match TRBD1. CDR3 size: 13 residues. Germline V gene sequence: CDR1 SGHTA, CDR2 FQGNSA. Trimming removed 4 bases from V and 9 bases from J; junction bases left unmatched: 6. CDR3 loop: CASSSTGESPQHF. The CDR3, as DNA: TGTGCCAGCAGCTCAACAGGGGAATCGCCCCAGCATTTT.

The CDR3 DNA reads TGTGCCAGCAGCCCCCAAAGATTTTGGGACAACTTCGGACGGCAGCCCCAGCATTTT. It specifies CASSPQRFWDNFGRQPQHF. The chain has TRBV7-2 and TRBJ1-5, with D possibly matching TRBD1 (6 bases). Germline values: CDR1 SGHTA, CDR2 FQGNSA. V lost 5 bases and J lost 7, with 30 bases in between. This CDR3 is built from 19 residues.

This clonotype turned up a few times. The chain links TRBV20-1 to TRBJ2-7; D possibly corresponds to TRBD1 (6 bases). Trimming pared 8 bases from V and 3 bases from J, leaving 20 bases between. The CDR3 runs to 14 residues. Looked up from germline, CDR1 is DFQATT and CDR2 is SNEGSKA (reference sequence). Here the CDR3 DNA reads TGCAGTTCCTCCTACCTAGGACAGAACTACGAGCAGTACTTC. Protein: CSSSYLGQNYEQYF.

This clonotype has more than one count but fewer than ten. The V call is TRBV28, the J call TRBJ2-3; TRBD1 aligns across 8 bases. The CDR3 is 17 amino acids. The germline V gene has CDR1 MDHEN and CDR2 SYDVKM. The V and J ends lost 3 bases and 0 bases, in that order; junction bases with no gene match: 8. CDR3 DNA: TGTGCCAGCAGTTTGCCCTTGACAGGGGCGAGCACAGATACGCAGTATTTT. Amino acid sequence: CASSLPLTGASTDTQYF.

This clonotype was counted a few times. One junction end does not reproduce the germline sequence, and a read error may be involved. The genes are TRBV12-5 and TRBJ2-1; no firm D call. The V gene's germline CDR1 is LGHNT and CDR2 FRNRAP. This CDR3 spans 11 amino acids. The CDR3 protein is CASGFYSEQFF. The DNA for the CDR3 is TGTGCTAGTGGTTTCTACAGTGAGCAGTTCTTC.

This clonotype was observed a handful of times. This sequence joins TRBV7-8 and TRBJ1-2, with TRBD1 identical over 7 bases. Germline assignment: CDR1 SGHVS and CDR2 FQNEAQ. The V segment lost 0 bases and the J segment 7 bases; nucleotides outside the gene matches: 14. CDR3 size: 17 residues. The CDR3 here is CASSLARRTGAGGGYTF. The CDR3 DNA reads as TGTGCCAGCAGCTTAGCCCGAAGAACAGGGGCAGGGGGTGGCTACACCTTC.

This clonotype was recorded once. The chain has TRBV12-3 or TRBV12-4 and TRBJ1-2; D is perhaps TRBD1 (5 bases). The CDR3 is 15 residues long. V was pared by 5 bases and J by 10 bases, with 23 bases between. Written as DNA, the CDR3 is TGTGCCAGCAGTCCTCCGGGACCCCGACCATACGTCTACACCTTC. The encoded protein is CASSPPGPRPYVYTF.

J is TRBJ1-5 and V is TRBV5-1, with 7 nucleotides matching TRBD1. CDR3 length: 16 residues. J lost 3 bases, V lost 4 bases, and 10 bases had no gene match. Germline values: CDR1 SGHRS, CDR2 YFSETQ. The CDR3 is CASSPRPGQFNQPQHF. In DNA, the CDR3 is TGCGCCAGCAGCCCGCGCCCGGGACAGTTCAATCAGCCCCAGCATTTT. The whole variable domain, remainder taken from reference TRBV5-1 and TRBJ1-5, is KAGVTQTPRYLIKTRGQQVTLSCSPISGHRSVSWYQQTPGQGLQFLFEYFSETQRNKGNFPGRFSGRQFSNSRSEMNVSTLELGDSALYLCASSPRPGQFNQPQHFGDGTRLSIL.

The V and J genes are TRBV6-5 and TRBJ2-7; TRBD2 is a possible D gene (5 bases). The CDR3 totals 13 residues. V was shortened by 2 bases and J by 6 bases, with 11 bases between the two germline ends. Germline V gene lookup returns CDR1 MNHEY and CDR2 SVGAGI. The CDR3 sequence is CASSYAYRGEQYF. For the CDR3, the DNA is TGTGCCAGCAGTTACGCTTATCGGGGCGAGCAGTACTTC.

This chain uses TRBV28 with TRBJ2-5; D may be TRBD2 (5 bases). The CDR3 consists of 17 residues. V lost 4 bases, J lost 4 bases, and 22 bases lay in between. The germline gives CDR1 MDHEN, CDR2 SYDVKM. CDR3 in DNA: TGTGCCAGCAGTTACCTCACCCCCCTGCTAGCCAGAGAGACCCAGTACTTC. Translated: CASSYLTPLLARETQYF.

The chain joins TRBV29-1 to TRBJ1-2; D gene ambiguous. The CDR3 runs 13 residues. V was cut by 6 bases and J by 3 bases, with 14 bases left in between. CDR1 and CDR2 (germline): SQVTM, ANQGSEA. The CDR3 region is CSVDPPTDYGYTF. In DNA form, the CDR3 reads TGCAGCGTCGACCCCCCGACCGACTATGGCTACACCTTC. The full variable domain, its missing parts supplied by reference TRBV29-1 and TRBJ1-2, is SAVISQKPSRDICQRGTSLTIQCQVDSQVTMMFWYRQQPGQSLTLIATANQGSEATYESGFVIDKFPISRPNLTFSTLTVSNMSPEDSSIYLCSVDPPTDYGYTFGSGTRLTVV.

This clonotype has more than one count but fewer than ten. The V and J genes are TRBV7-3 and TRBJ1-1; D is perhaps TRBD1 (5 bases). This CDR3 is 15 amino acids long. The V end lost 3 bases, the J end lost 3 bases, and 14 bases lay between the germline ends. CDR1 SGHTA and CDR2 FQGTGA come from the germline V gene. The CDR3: CASSLDGALDTEAFF. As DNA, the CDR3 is TGTGCCAGCAGCTTGGACGGGGCCCTGGACACTGAAGCTTTCTTT.

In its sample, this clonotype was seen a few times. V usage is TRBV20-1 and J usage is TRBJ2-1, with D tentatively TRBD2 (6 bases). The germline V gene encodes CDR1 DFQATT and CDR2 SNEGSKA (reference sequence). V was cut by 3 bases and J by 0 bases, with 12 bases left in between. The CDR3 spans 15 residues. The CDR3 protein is CSASGGVSSYNEQFF. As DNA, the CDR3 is TGCAGTGCTAGCGGCGGGGTAAGCTCCTACAATGAGCAGTTCTTC.